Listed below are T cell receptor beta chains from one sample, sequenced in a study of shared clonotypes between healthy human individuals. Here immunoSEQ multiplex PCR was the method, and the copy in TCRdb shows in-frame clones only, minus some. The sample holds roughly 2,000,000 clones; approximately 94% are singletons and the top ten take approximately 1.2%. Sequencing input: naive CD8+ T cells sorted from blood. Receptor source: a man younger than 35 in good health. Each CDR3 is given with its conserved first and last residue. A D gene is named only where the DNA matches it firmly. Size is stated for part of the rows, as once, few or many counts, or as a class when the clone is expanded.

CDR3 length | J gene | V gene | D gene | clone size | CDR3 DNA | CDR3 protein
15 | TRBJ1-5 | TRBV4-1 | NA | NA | TGCGCCAGCAGCCAAGTAGGTCAGATCAATCAGCCCCAGCATTTT | CASSQVGQINQPQHF
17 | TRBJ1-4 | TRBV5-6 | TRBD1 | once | TGTGCCAGCAGCCCGGGACAGCCCTATTCAACTAATGAAAAACTGTTTTTT | CASSPGQPYSTNEKLFF
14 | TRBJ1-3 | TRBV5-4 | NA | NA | TGTGCCAGCAGCTTTTCGGGGGCTGGAAACACCATATATTTT | CASSFSGAGNTIYF
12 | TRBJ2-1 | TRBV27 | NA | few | TGTGCCAGCAGTGGCCCAGGCTGGGAGCAGTTCTTC | CASSGPGWEQFF
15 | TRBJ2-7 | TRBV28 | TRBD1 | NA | TGTGCCAGCAGTCCCACGGACAGGGCCTCCTACGAGCAGTACTTC | CASSPTDRASYEQYF
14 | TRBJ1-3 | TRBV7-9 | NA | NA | TGTGCCAGCAGCTTATTGGCTGGCGGAAACACCATATATTTT | CASSLLAGGNTIYF
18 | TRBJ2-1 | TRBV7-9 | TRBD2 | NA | TGTGCCAGCAGCTTAGCCAGCGGGGGCCTTCACTCCAACAATGAGCAGTTCTTC | CASSLASGGLHSNNEQFF
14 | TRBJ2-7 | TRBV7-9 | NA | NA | TGTGCCAGCAGCTTAGGATCGGGGACCGACGAGCAGTACTTC | CASSLGSGTDEQYF
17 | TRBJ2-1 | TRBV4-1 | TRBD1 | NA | TGCGCCAGCAGCCAAGAGGGACAGGGTAAAGGAGGCAATGAGCAGTTCTTC | CASSQEGQGKGGNEQFF
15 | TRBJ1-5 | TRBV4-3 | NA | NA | TGCGCCAGCAGCCATGAAGACGGTGCGGGTCAGCCCCAGCATTTT | CASSHEDGAGQPQHF
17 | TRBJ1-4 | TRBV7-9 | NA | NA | TGTGCCAGCAGCCCACCTATAGAAGGGAGAACTAATGAAAAACTGTTTTTT | CASSPPIEGRTNEKLFF
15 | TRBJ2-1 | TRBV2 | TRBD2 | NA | TGTGCCAGCAGTAATACTAGCGGGGTGTACAATGAGCAGTTCTTC | CASSNTSGVYNEQFF
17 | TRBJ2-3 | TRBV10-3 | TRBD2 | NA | TGTGCCATCAGTGAGTGGGCGGCTAGCGGGAGCACAGATACGCAGTATTTT | CAISEWAASGSTDTQYF
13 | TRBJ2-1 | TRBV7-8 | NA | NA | TGTGCCAGCAGCTTAGGGCTGGGAGTGGAGCAGTTCTTC | CASSLGLGVEQFF
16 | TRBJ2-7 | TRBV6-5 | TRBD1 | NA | TGTGCCAGCAGTTACCTTATCGACAGGGGAGTGGACGAGCAGTACTTC | CASSYLIDRGVDEQYF
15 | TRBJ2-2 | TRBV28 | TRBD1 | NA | TGTGCCAGCAGTTTAAACAGGGGGGACACCGGGGAGCTGTTTTTT | CASSLNRGDTGELFF
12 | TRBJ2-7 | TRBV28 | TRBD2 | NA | TGTGCCAGCAGGTTAGCGGGAAACGAGCAGTACTTC | CASRLAGNEQYF
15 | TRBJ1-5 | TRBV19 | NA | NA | TGTGCCAGTAGTCTCCAAAAGGGAGAGAATCAGCCCCAGCATTTT | CASSLQKGENQPQHF
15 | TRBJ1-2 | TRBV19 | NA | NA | TGTGCCAGTAGTATTGGCGGGGGCGCGGACTATGGCTACACCTTC | CASSIGGGADYGYTF
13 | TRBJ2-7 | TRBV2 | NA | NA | TGTGCCAGCGATAAAACAGGGTCCTACGAGCAGTACTTC | CASDKTGSYEQYF
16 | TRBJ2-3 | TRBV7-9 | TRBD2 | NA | TGTGCCAGCAGTACGACTAGCGGGGGGTCCACAGATACGCAGTATTTT | CASSTTSGGSTDTQYF
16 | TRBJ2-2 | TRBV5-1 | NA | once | TGCGCCAGCAGCCCCGTATGGGAGATGAACACCGGGGAGCTGTTTTTT | CASSPVWEMNTGELFF
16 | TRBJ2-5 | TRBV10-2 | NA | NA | TGCGCCAGCAGTGAGTGGGCCTATGGCAACCAAGAGACCCAGTACTTC | CASSEWAYGNQETQYF
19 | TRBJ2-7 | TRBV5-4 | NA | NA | TGTGCCAGCAGCTTGGGGGACTCTGAGGGGGGCTCGCAAGTATACGAGCAGTACTTC | CASSLGDSEGGSQVYEQYF
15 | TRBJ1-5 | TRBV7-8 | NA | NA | TGTGCCAGCAGCTTAGTAGCAGGGTCTGATCAGCCCCAGCATTTT | CASSLVAGSDQPQHF
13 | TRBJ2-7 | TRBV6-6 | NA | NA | TGTGCCAGCGCTCCCTGGGGGACCTACGAGCAGTACTTC | CASAPWGTYEQYF
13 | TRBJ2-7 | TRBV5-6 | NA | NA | TGTGCCAGCGAGAGCGGCGACTCGTACGAGCAGTACTTC | CASESGDSYEQYF
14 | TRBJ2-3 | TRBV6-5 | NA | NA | TGTGCCAGCAGTTACGTCGGCGGCACAGATACGCAGTATTTT | CASSYVGGTDTQYF
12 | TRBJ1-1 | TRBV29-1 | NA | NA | TGCAGCGTTGTCGCAGAGAACACTGAAGCTTTCTTT | CSVVAENTEAFF
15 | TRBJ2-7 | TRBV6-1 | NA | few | TGTGCCAGCAGTCCGTTCGGTAGCGGTTCCTACGAGCAGTACTTC | CASSPFGSGSYEQYF
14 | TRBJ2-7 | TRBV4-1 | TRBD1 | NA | TGCGCCAGCAGCCCCTACAGGGGTCCCTACGAGCAGTACTTC | CASSPYRGPYEQYF
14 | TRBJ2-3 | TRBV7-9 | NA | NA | TGTGCCAGCAGTGCGGAGGGCCTTACAGATACGCAGTATTTT | CASSAEGLTDTQYF
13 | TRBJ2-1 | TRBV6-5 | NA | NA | TGTGCCAGCAGTTACCCGGAGGGAGAGGAGCAGTTCTTC | CASSYPEGEEQFF